Below, 4 T cell receptor beta chains from the same sample are listed, as sequenced in a study of control samples from healthy donors and cancer patients. Clones were sequenced by immunoSEQ multiplex PCR, and TCRdb holds only the in-frame ones, with some missing. The data contain about 140,000 clones, approximately 91% of them singletons. Sequenced material: blood. Receptor source: a woman aged 30 to 39 in good health.

This chain uses TRBV5-4 with TRBJ2-5, with D possibly matching TRBD1 (6 bases). This CDR3 has 13 residues. Germline V lookup: CDR1 SGHNT, CDR2 YYREEE (reference sequence). Trimming took off 4 bases at V and 3 bases at J, with 10 bases between the two ends. This CDR3 reads CASSGDIEETQYF. In DNA form, the CDR3 reads TGTGCCAGCAGCGGGGACATAGAAGAGACCCAGTACTTC.

V gene TRBV11-2 combines with J gene TRBJ1-2; maybe TRBD1 (6 bases). The V gene's germline CDR1 is SGHAT and CDR2 FQNNGV. The CDR3 is 13 residues long. Trimming shortened V by 4 bases and J by 2 bases, and 8 bases separated the two germline ends. CDR3 in DNA: TGTGCCAGCAGCTACGGACAGAACTATGGCTACACCTTC. Amino acids: CASSYGQNYGYTF. Full variable domain (outside the CDR3, taken from reference TRBV11-2 and TRBJ1-2): EAGVAQSPRYKIIEKRQSVAFWCNPISGHATLYWYQQILGQGPKLLIQFQNNGVVDDSQLPKDRFSAERLKGVDSTLKIQPAKLEDSAVYLCASSYGQNYGYTFGSGTRLTVV.

This chain uses TRBV12-3 or TRBV12-4 with TRBJ1-2, with D hard to call. V was shortened by 6 bases and J by 6 bases, with 14 bases between the two germline ends. This CDR3 comprises 13 residues. Here the CDR3 reads CASRRVFPDGYTF. DNA for the CDR3: TGTGCCAGCAGGAGGGTCTTCCCAGATGGCTACACCTTC.

The V gene is TRBV11-2, the J gene TRBJ2-1, with 7 bases matching TRBD2. V gave up 1 base and J gave up 4 bases; unmatched junction bases: 7. There are 16 residues in the CDR3. The germline V gene has CDR1 SGHAT and CDR2 FQNNGV. The CDR3 DNA reads TGTGCCAGCAGCTTAGGTCTGGGCGGGGGTTACAATGAGCAGTTCTTC. Translation gives CASSLGLGGGYNEQFF.